By its share, the clone carrying this T cell receptor beta chain is medium-sized. The antigen is not known. The sample comes from a study of T-cell memory formation after mild COVID-19. Employing constant-segment primers, 5'RACE generated TCR alpha and TCR beta cDNA libraries bearing sample barcodes and UMIs. Each CDR3 protein gets one entry after TCRdb re-called the 5' RACE reads with MiXCR. The data show roughly 15,000 distinct CDR3 sequences, over 20% seen once. This CDR3 spans 14 amino acids. Trimming took 4 bases from V and 8 from J; bases not matched to a gene: 9. From germline, CDR1 is SGHVS and CDR2 FQNEAQ. Study results and limitations: There were some responding clones in pre-infection memory, which suggested that cross-reactive memory had joined. Second-wave clones peaking on day 37 lacked confirmed SARS-CoV-2 specificity. Researchers report contracting CD4+ clones mostly in CM and EM, with CD8+ clones in EMRA.

V gene TRBV7-8 combines with J gene TRBJ1-2; TRBD1 matches 8 bases. Sample: PBMCs or a T cell subset sorted from them (not recorded which). The clonotype comes from a man aged 18 to 30 who had mild COVID-19 (a few samples of this study predate the infection). Cell type and time point are not known. The CDR3 is CASSSGQGVDGYTF. CDR3 nucleotides: TGTGCCAGCAGCTCCGGACAGGGAGTGGACGGCTACACCTTC.